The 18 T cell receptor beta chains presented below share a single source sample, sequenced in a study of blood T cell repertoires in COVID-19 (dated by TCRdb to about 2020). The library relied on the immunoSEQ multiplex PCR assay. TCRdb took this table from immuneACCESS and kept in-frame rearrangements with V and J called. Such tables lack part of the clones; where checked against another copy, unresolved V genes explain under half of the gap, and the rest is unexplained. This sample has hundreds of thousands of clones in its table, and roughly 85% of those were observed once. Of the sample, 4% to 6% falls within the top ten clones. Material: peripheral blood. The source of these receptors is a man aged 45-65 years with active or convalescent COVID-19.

CDR3 bases: TGTGCCAGCAGCTTAGCGGGAGGGCAGGAGACCCAGTACTTC. It codes for CASSLAGGQETQYF. The rearrangement links TRBV11-2 to TRBJ2-5; 8 bases line up with TRBD2. The germline gives CDR1 SGHAT, CDR2 FQNNGV. The CDR3 contains 14 residues. Trimming took 1 base from V and 5 from J; bases not matched to a gene: 3.

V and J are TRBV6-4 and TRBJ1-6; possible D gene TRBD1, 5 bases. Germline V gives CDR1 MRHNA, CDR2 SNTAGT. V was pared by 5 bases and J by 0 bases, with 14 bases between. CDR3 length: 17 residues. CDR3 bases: TGTGCCAGCAGTAATAAGGGACTAAGCTCCTATAATTCACCCCTCCACTTT. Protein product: CASSNKGLSSYNSPLHF.

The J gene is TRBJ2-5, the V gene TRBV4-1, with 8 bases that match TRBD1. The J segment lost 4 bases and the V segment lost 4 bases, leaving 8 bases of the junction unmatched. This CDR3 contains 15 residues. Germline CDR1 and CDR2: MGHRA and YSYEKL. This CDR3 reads CASSPQDREIETQYF. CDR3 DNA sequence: TGCGCCAGCAGCCCCCAGGACAGGGAGATAGAGACCCAGTACTTC.

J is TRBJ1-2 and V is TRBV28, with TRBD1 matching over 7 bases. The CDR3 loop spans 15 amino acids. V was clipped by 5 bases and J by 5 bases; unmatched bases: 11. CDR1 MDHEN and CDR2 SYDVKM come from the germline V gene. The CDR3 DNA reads TGTGCCAGCAGTGCCGCGGGACAGTTAAGTTATGGCTACACCTTC. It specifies CASSAAGQLSYGYTF.

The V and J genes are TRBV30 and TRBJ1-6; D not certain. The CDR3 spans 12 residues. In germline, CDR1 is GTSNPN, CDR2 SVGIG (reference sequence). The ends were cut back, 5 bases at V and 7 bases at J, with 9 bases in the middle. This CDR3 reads CAWGLENSPLHF. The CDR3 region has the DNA TGTGCCTGGGGTCTTGAGAATTCACCCCTCCACTTT. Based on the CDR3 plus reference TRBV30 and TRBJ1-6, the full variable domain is SQTIHQWPATLVQPVGSPLSLECTVEGTSNPNLYWYRQAAGRGLQLLFYSVGIGQISSEVPQNLSASRPQDRQFILSSKKLLLSDSGFYLCAWGLENSPLHFGNGTRLTVT.

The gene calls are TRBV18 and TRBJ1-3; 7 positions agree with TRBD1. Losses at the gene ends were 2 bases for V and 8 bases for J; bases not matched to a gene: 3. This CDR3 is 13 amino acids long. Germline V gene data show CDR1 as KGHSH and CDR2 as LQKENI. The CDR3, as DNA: TGTGCCAGCTCACCAAGACAGGGACACACCATATATTTT. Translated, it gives CASSPRQGHTIYF.

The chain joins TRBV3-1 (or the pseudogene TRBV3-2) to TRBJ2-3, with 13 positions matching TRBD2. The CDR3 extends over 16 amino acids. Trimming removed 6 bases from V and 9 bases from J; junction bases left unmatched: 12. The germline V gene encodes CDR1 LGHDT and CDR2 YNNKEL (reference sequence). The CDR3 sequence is CASRLTTSGRVGTQYF. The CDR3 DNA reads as TGTGCCAGCAGACTAACTACTAGCGGGAGGGTCGGCACGCAGTATTTT.

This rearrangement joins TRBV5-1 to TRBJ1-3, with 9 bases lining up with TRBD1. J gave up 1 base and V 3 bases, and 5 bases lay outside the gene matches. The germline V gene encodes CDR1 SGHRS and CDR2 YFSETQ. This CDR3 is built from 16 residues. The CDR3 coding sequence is TGCGCCAGCAGCTCCGACAGGGGGACGTCTGGAAACACCATATATTTT. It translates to CASSSDRGTSGNTIYF.

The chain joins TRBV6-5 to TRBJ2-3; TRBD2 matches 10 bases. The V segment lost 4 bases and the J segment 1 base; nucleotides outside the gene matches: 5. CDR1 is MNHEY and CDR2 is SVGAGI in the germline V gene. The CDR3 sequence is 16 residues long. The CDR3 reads CASSWGTSVGTDTQYF. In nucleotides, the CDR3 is TGTGCCAGCAGTTGGGGGACTAGCGTTGGCACAGATACGCAGTATTTT.

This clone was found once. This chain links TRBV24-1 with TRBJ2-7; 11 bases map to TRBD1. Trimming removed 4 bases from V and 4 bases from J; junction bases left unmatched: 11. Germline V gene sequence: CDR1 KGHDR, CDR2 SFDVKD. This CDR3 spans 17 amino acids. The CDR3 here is CATSEDRGRLKGYEQYF. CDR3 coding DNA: TGTGCCACCAGTGAGGACAGGGGGCGACTGAAGGGGTACGAGCAGTACTTC.

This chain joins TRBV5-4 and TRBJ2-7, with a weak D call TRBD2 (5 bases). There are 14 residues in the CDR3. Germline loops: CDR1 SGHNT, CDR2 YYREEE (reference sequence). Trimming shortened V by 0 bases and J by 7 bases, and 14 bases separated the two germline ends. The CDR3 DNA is TGTGCCAGCAGCTTGGGTGCTAGCAGGCAAGAGCAGTACTTC. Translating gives CASSLGASRQEQYF.

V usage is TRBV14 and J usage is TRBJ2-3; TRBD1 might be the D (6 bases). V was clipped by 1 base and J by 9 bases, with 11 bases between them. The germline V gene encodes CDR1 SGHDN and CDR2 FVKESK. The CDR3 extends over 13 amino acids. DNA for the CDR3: TGTGCCAGCAGCCAAGGGGGGCCAGGGACGCAGTATTTT. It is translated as CASSQGGPGTQYF. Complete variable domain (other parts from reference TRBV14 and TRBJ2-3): EAGVTQFPSHSVIEKGQTVTLRCDPISGHDNLYWYRRVMGKEIKFLLHFVKESKQDESGMPNNRFLAERTGGTYSTLKVQPAELEDSGVYFCASSQGGPGTQYFGPGTRLTVL.

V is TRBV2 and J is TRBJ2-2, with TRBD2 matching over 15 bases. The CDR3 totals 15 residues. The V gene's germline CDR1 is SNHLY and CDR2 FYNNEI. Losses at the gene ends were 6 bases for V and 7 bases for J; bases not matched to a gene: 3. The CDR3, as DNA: TGTGCCAGCAGGGGACTAGCGGGAGGAGTCGGGGAGCTGTTTTTT. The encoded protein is CASRGLAGGVGELFF.

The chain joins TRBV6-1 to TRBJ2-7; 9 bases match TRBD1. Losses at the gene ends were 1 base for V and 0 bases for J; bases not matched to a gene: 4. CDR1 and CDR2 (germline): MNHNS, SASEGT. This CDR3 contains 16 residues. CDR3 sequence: CASSEGTGGSSYEQYF. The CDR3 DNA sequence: TGTGCCAGCAGTGAAGGAACAGGGGGCAGCTCCTACGAGCAGTACTTC.

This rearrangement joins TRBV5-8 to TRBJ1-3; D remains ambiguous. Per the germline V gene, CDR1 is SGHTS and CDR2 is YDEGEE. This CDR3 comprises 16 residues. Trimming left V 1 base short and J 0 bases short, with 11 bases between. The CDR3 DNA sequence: TGTGCCAGCAGCTTGAGAGTATCCCCCTCTGGAAACACCATATATTTT. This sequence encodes CASSLRVSPSGNTIYF.

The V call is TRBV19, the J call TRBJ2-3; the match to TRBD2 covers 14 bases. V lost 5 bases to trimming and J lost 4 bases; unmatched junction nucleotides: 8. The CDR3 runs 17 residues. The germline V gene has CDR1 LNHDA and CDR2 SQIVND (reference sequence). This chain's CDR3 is CASSSGTSGSTSDTQYF. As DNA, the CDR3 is TGTGCCAGTAGTTCGGGGACTAGCGGGAGTACCTCAGATACGCAGTATTTT.

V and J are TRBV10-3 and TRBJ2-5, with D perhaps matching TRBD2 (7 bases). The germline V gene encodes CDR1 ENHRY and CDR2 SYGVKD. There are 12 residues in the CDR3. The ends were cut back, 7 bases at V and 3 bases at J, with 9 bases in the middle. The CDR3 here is CAIKGGEETQYF. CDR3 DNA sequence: TGTGCCATCAAGGGGGGGGAAGAGACCCAGTACTTC.

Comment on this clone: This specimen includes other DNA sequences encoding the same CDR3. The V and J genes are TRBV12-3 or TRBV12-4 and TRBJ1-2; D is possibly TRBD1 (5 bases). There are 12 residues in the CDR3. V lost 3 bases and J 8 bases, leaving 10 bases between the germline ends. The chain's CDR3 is CASSFSGGGYTF. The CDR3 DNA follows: TGTGCCAGCAGTTTTTCCGGGGGAGGCTACACCTTC.